This entry lists 30 T cell receptor beta chains sequenced from one sample in a study of blood T cell repertoires in COVID-19. Only in-frame clones appear in the TCRdb table, and some are missing; sequencing was by immunoSEQ multiplex PCR. The data hold about 120,000 clones, with 75% to 90% observed a single time. Sequenced material: peripheral blood. Every receptor here comes from a human donor with acute or convalescent COVID-19. The donor label of this sample is uncertain.

The count of this clone is one. The chain joins TRBV18 to TRBJ1-1, with 7 bases fitting TRBD1. Germline V lookup: CDR1 KGHSH, CDR2 LQKENI. The CDR3 is made up of 15 amino acids. The J segment lost 8 bases and the V segment lost 4 bases, leaving 13 bases of the junction unmatched. CDR3 sequence: CASSHKENWDREAFF. The CDR3 nucleotides read TGTGCCAGCTCACATAAAGAGAATTGGGACAGAGAAGCTTTCTTT.

The chain joins TRBV7-9 to TRBJ1-6; a weak D match, TRBD1 (6 bases). Germline V gene data show CDR1 as SEHNR and CDR2 as FQNEAQ (reference sequence). The CDR3 is made up of 18 amino acids. Trimming stripped 1 base from V and 7 bases from J, with 20 bases between. The CDR3 DNA reads as TGTGCCAGCAGCTTAGTAGCCCGCGCTCAGGGGTCGAATTCACCCCTCCACTTT. Translation gives CASSLVARAQGSNSPLHF.

The rearrangement links TRBV6-6 to TRBJ2-3; a weak D match, TRBD1 (5 bases). Looked up from germline, CDR1 is MNHNY and CDR2 is SVGAGI (reference sequence). V gave up 7 bases and J gave up 2 bases, with 13 bases separating them. The CDR3 contains 14 residues. The CDR3 coding sequence is TGTGCCAGCAAGGACACCAAGATCACAGATACGCAGTATTTT. It is translated as CASKDTKITDTQYF.

The chain is built from TRBV3-1 (or the pseudogene TRBV3-2) and TRBJ1-2, with 9 nucleotides matching TRBD1. The V gene's germline CDR1 is LGHDT and CDR2 YNNKEL (reference sequence). There are 15 residues in the CDR3. The trim removed 3 bases at V and 5 bases at J, leaving 7 bases unmatched. For the CDR3, the DNA is TGTGCCAGCAGCCACGGGACAGGGTTGGGATATGGCTACACCTTC. This codes for CASSHGTGLGYGYTF.

The chain is built from TRBV6-5 and TRBJ1-1; 7 nucleotides match TRBD1. The CDR3 sequence is 15 residues long. Germline V gene sequence: CDR1 MNHEY, CDR2 SVGAGI. V lost 7 bases and J lost 3; bases outside the gene matches: 11. For the CDR3, the DNA is TGTGCCAGCACTCCGGGACAGCCTAAGGACACTGAAGCTTTCTTT. Translating gives CASTPGQPKDTEAFF.

The chain couples TRBV5-1 to TRBJ2-7; weak D call: TRBD2 (5 bases). The CDR3 totals 15 residues. The V gene lost 3 bases and the J gene lost 7 bases, with 20 bases spanning the gap. In germline, CDR1 is SGHRS, CDR2 YFSETQ. CDR3 bases: TGCGCCAGCAGCTCAATCGGGCCCCCATCGGGGGAGCAGTACTTC. Protein product: CASSSIGPPSGEQYF.

A few counts support this clone. A junction boundary mismatches the germline segment, possibly from a read error. This rearrangement joins TRBV6-6 to TRBJ1-4, with D possibly matching TRBD1 (5 bases). This CDR3 contains 14 residues. Per the germline V gene, CDR1 is MNHNY and CDR2 is SVGAGI (reference sequence). CDR3 protein: CASSYGDWGRVLRF. The CDR3 bases are TGTGCCAGCAGTTACGGGGACTGGGGGAGGGTTCTTCGGTTT.

This rearrangement joins TRBV9 to TRBJ2-6; TRBD1 matches at 8 bases. The V gene's germline CDR1 is SGDLS and CDR2 YYNGEE. The CDR3 loop spans 18 amino acids. The V gene end was trimmed by 2 bases and the J gene end by 0 bases; junction bases not matched to a gene: 7. This CDR3 is CASSVAGTGSSGANVLTF. CDR3 sequence (DNA): TGTGCCAGCAGCGTGGCAGGGACAGGCTCCTCTGGGGCCAACGTCCTGACTTTC.

This clone appeared a single time. J is TRBJ2-2 and V is TRBV27; TRBD1 matches 8 bases. V gave up 2 bases and J gave up 4 bases; unmatched junction bases: 12. This CDR3 comprises 18 residues. CDR1 is MNHEY, CDR2 SMNVEV, per germline (reference sequence). The CDR3 bases are TGTGCCAGCAGTTTAAGGGGGGACAGGCATCTTAGCACCGGGGAGCTGTTTTTT. Its protein product is CASSLRGDRHLSTGELFF.

The rearrangement links TRBV18 to TRBJ1-2; D is ambiguous. With 0 bases removed from V and 6 bases from J, the gap between germline ends came to 11 bases. CDR3 length: 14 amino acids. Per the germline V gene, CDR1 is KGHSH and CDR2 is LQKENI. For the CDR3, the DNA is TGTGCCAGCTCACCACCCGCAGGAACGGATGGCTACACCTTC. This gives the protein CASSPPAGTDGYTF.

The V call is TRBV30, the J call TRBJ2-1; no firm D call. From germline, CDR1 is GTSNPN and CDR2 SVGIG (reference sequence). The CDR3 runs 10 residues. With 5 bases removed from V and 12 bases from J, the gap between germline ends came to 11 bases. The CDR3 DNA reads as TGTGCCTGGGGGCCCCCGGGGCAGTTCTTC. Translating gives CAWGPPGQFF.

The V call is TRBV19, the J call TRBJ1-1; D is ambiguous. V dropped 7 bases and J dropped 2 bases, with 17 bases sitting between them. There are 15 residues in the CDR3. CDR1 LNHDA and CDR2 SQIVND come from the germline V gene (reference sequence). The CDR3 sequence is CASTPLGAGNTEAFF. CDR3 DNA sequence: TGTGCCAGTACCCCTTTGGGTGCAGGAAACACTGAAGCTTTCTTT.

The chain joins TRBV11-1 to TRBJ1-1, with no clear D. V lost 5 bases and J 1 base, leaving 11 bases between the germline ends. Germline V gene lookup returns CDR1 SGHAT and CDR2 FQDESV (reference sequence). The CDR3 has 14 amino acids. CDR3 sequence reads: CASSLVGGNTEAFF. In nucleotides, the CDR3 is TGTGCCAGCAGCCTCGTGGGAGGGAACACTGAAGCTTTCTTT.

The rearrangement joins TRBV2 to TRBJ2-3, with TRBD1 as a possible D gene (5 bases). CDR3 size: 15 residues. CDR1 is SNHLY and CDR2 is FYNNEI in the germline V gene. Deletions cut 6 bases from V and 0 bases from J, with 13 bases between. CDR3 amino acids: CASRGRIVSTDTQYF. Written as DNA, the CDR3 is TGTGCCAGCAGGGGGCGGATAGTTAGCACAGATACGCAGTATTTT.

This clone was seen just once. V usage is TRBV7-8 and J usage is TRBJ1-3; D call uncertain. CDR3 length: 16 amino acids. V was clipped by 5 bases and J by 2 bases, with 16 bases between them. Looked up from germline, CDR1 is SGHVS and CDR2 is FQNEAQ. CDR3 amino acids: CASSPLVLRAGNTIYF. The CDR3 coding sequence is TGTGCCAGCAGCCCCCTGGTCCTCCGGGCTGGAAACACCATATATTTT.

The V and J genes are TRBV7-9 and TRBJ2-3; D unclear. The CDR3 covers 12 residues. The V gene's germline CDR1 is SEHNR and CDR2 FQNEAQ (reference sequence). V gave up 5 bases and J gave up 4 bases, with 7 bases separating them. The CDR3 nucleotides read TGTGCCAGCAGCCTTTCTTCAGATACGCAGTATTTT. Encoded protein: CASSLSSDTQYF. The full variable domain, rest sourced from reference TRBV7-9 and TRBJ2-3, is DTGVSQNPRHKITKRGQNVTFRCDPISEHNRLYWYRQTLGQGPEFLTYFQNEAQLEKSRLLSDRFSAERPKGSFSTLEIQRTEQGDSAMYLCASSLSSDTQYFGPGTRLTVL.

This clone is a singleton in its sample. This sequence joins TRBV2 and TRBJ2-7; no clear D. The germline V gene has CDR1 SNHLY and CDR2 FYNNEI. This CDR3 has 12 residues. Trimming shortened V by 6 bases and J by 0 bases, and 6 bases separated the two germline ends. Here the CDR3 reads CASSIDSYEQYF. The CDR3 DNA follows: TGTGCCAGCAGCATAGACTCCTACGAGCAGTACTTC.

This sequence joins TRBV28 and TRBJ1-6; D gene ambiguous. The germline V and J ends were trimmed by 7 bases and 4 bases, with 11 bases remaining between them. From germline, CDR1 is MDHEN and CDR2 SYDVKM. CDR3 length: 14 amino acids. CDR3 sequence: CASTLSGYNSPLHF. The CDR3 nucleotides are TGTGCCAGCACCCTCTCGGGTTATAATTCACCCCTCCACTTT.

The chain uses TRBV7-9 and TRBJ2-7; 10 nucleotides align to TRBD2. There are 16 residues in the CDR3. Germline lookup yields CDR1 SEHNR and CDR2 FQNEAQ (reference sequence). Trimming at V came to 2 bases and at J to 3 bases, leaving 7 bases not matched to a gene. Written as DNA, the CDR3 is TGTGCCAGCAGCTTAAGACTAGCGGGTGACCACTACGAGCAGTACTTC. Amino acid sequence: CASSLRLAGDHYEQYF.

The chain combines TRBV7-9 with TRBJ1-1; no clear D. V was clipped by 2 bases and J by 8 bases, with 6 bases between them. Germline assignment: CDR1 SEHNR and CDR2 FQNEAQ (reference sequence). The length of the CDR3 is 11 residues. DNA for the CDR3: TGTGCCAGCAGCTTAAGAGGGGAAGCTTTCTTT. Translation gives CASSLRGEAFF.

The chain carries TRBV28 and TRBJ2-1; no definite D call. Germline CDR1 and CDR2: MDHEN and SYDVKM. V was clipped by 4 bases and J by 7 bases, with 2 bases between them. This CDR3 is 10 amino acids long. The chain's CDR3 is CASSSNEQFF. The CDR3 bases are TGTGCCAGCAGTTCGAATGAGCAGTTCTTC.

The rearrangement uses TRBV5-6 and TRBJ1-2; D unresolved. Trimming cost V 2 bases and J 0 bases, with 14 bases left between them. Germline values: CDR1 SGHDT, CDR2 YYEEEE. The CDR3 has 16 amino acids. The CDR3 loop reads CASSFQWQESNYGYTF. The CDR3 DNA reads TGTGCCAGCAGCTTTCAGTGGCAGGAATCTAACTATGGCTACACCTTC.

V usage is TRBV9 and J usage is TRBJ1-2; D may be TRBD1 (5 bases). The CDR3 has 15 amino acids. V was clipped by 4 bases and J by 9 bases, with 22 bases between them. Per the germline V gene, CDR1 is SGDLS and CDR2 is YYNGEE. The CDR3 DNA is TGTGCCAGCAGCCCTCCGGGACTGCCCTACCGGAGCTACACCTTC. Its protein is CASSPPGLPYRSYTF.

This rearrangement joins TRBV30 to TRBJ2-1; 7 bases are a match to TRBD1. CDR1 and CDR2 from the germline V gene are GTSNPN and SVGIG (reference sequence). Germline trimming cut 5 bases from V and 8 bases from J; bases unmatched to any gene: 6. The CDR3 runs 12 residues. The CDR3 bases are TGTGCCTGGGCCAGGGGGAACGATGAGCAGTTCTTC. This encodes CAWARGNDEQFF.

This sequence joins TRBV5-1 and TRBJ1-3; D not resolved. Deletions cut 0 bases from V and 0 bases from J, with 7 bases between. The CDR3 is made up of 15 amino acids. Per germline, CDR1 SGHRS and CDR2 YFSETQ. The DNA for the CDR3 is TGCGCCAGCAGCTTGGGACAACACTCTGGAAACACCATATATTTT. It translates to CASSLGQHSGNTIYF.

The V and J genes are TRBV28 and TRBJ2-7; D possibly corresponds to TRBD2 (5 bases). The length of the CDR3 is 13 residues. Trimming left V 6 bases short and J 2 bases short, with 11 bases between. CDR1 and CDR2 (germline): MDHEN, SYDVKM. This CDR3 is CASSTSSAYEQYF. In nucleotides, the CDR3 is TGTGCCAGCAGCACTAGTTCGGCCTACGAGCAGTACTTC.

This chain uses TRBV19 with TRBJ1-5, with TRBD1 matching over 11 bases. The germline CDR1 and CDR2 sequences are LNHDA and SQIVND (reference sequence). J lost 0 bases, V lost 7 bases, and 17 bases had no gene match. This CDR3 has 20 amino acids. Here the CDR3 reads CASTRRRPGQGDYSNQPQHF. CDR3 DNA: TGTGCCAGTACTCGACGCCGCCCGGGACAGGGGGACTATAGCAATCAGCCCCAGCATTTT.

This clone was recorded only once. V and J are TRBV3-1 (or the pseudogene TRBV3-2) and TRBJ2-3; D is unresolved. The CDR3 totals 13 residues. In germline, CDR1 is LGHDT, CDR2 YNNKEL (reference sequence). Deletions cut 4 bases from V and 2 bases from J, with 7 bases between. CDR3 in DNA: TGTGCCAGCAGCCCGTGGCTCACAGATACGCAGTATTTT. It codes for CASSPWLTDTQYF.

The gene calls are TRBV6-1 and TRBJ2-7; maybe TRBD2 (5 bases). Trimming took 5 bases from V and 0 from J, leaving 11 bases between them. This CDR3 is 14 amino acids long. Germline-derived CDR1 and CDR2 are MNHNS and SASEGT. CDR3 loop: CASSWGESSYEQYF. Written as DNA, the CDR3 is TGTGCCAGCAGTTGGGGAGAGAGCTCCTACGAGCAGTACTTC.

This clone has only a few counts. V usage is TRBV3-1 (or the pseudogene TRBV3-2) and J usage is TRBJ1-4, with D perhaps matching TRBD1 (5 bases). The CDR3 runs to 16 residues. In germline, CDR1 is LGHDT, CDR2 YNNKEL (reference sequence). Trimming stripped 3 bases from V and 8 bases from J, with 19 bases between. The CDR3 nucleotides read TGTGCCAGCAGCCAGATGGGCGAGGGGCGGGACGAAAAACTGTTTTTT. Translating gives CASSQMGEGRDEKLFF.